This TCR beta chain was found in a study of blood T cell repertoires in COVID-19. Study-wide context: Acute-phase and convalescent COVID-19 samples originated in the United States, Italy and Spain. Sample material is recorded as cDNA or gDNA derived from T cells, B-cell-depleted T cells, or PBMCs.

CDR1 and CDR2 (germline): MNHEY, SVGAGI. The germline V and J ends were trimmed by 4 bases and 2 bases, with 6 bases remaining between them. This CDR3 spans 12 amino acids. Original processing notes: For nucleated cells, counts were estimated from reference gene primer amplification. Assay used: immunoSEQ multiplex PCR; TCRdb lists only in-frame clones, some missing. The V and J calls and clone size were taken over from that table, and D and trimming were inferred from the DNA. Of 130,000 to 150,000 clones listed, roughly 85% are singletons. Input material: peripheral blood. This chain uses TRBV6-5 with TRBJ2-7; D is ambiguous. The sequence derives from a man aged 60 to 75 with acute or convalescent COVID-19. The CDR3 region has the DNA TGTGCCAGCAGTTCAGGCGCCTACGAGCAGTACTTC. Amino acid sequence: CASSSGAYEQYF.